Listed below are T cell receptor beta chains from one sample, sequenced in a study of blood T cell repertoires in COVID-19. TCRdb keeps only in-frame clones here, not all; method: immunoSEQ multiplex PCR. The sample yields about 400,000 clones, 80% to 90% seen once. Sequencing input: PBMCs or T cells enriched from blood (not recorded which). These receptors originate from a woman aged 45-65 years who had recovered from COVID-19. CDR3s include the opening cysteine and the closing phenylalanine or tryptophan. D genes are given only for firm matches. Only part of the rows carry a size: once, few, many, or a class if the clone is expanded.

J gene: TRBJ2-3
D gene: NA
clone size: NA
V gene: TRBV11-3
CDR3 protein: CASSLGGAAPPDTQYF
CDR3 DNA: TGTGCCAGCAGCCTGGGGGGGGCGGCACCCCCAGATACGCAGTATTTT

J gene: TRBJ2-2
D gene: NA
clone size: NA
V gene: TRBV7-9
CDR3 protein: CASSLLFLGELFF
CDR3 DNA: TGTGCCAGCAGCCTATTGTTTCTCGGGGAGCTGTTTTTT

J gene: TRBJ2-7
D gene: TRBD1
clone size: NA
V gene: TRBV28
CDR3 protein: CASSRQGVSYEQYF
CDR3 DNA: TGTGCCAGCAGTAGGCAGGGGGTTTCCTACGAGCAGTACTTC

J gene: TRBJ2-2
D gene: TRBD2
clone size: many
V gene: TRBV7-2
CDR3 protein: CASSPTATSGGAAGELFF
CDR3 DNA: TGTGCCAGCAGCCCGACCGCGACTAGCGGGGGGGCGGCCGGGGAGCTGTTTTTT

J gene: TRBJ2-7
D gene: NA
clone size: NA
V gene: TRBV3-1/TRBV3-2
CDR3 protein: CASSLASNYEQYF
CDR3 DNA: TGTGCCAGCAGCCTTGCGTCAAACTACGAGCAGTACTTC

J gene: TRBJ1-1
D gene: NA
clone size: NA
V gene: TRBV2
CDR3 protein: CASGGGTEAFF
CDR3 DNA: TGTGCCAGCGGGGGGGGCACTGAAGCTTTCTTT

J gene: TRBJ2-1
D gene: TRBD2
clone size: NA
V gene: TRBV19
CDR3 protein: CASSIGLAGGHREQFF
CDR3 DNA: TGTGCCAGTAGTATAGGACTAGCGGGGGGGCATCGTGAGCAGTTCTTC

J gene: TRBJ1-1
D gene: TRBD1
clone size: NA
V gene: TRBV11-2
CDR3 protein: CASSFQRGQNTEAFF
CDR3 DNA: TGTGCCAGCAGCTTTCAAAGGGGGCAGAACACTGAAGCTTTCTTT

J gene: TRBJ1-1
D gene: NA
clone size: NA
V gene: TRBV19
CDR3 protein: CASSLGGEAFF
CDR3 DNA: TGTGCCAGTAGTCTCGGGGGAGAAGCTTTCTTT

J gene: TRBJ2-7
D gene: NA
clone size: NA
V gene: TRBV6-5
CDR3 protein: CASLSTGMPYEQYF
CDR3 DNA: TGTGCCAGCCTGTCCACAGGGATGCCTTACGAGCAGTACTTC

J gene: TRBJ1-3
D gene: TRBD1
clone size: NA
V gene: TRBV13
CDR3 protein: CASRYDRGRNTIYF
CDR3 DNA: TGTGCCAGCAGATATGACAGGGGTAGAAACACCATATATTTT

J gene: TRBJ1-5
D gene: TRBD1
clone size: NA
V gene: TRBV2
CDR3 protein: CASSWSQGNQPQHF
CDR3 DNA: TGTGCCAGCAGTTGGTCACAGGGGAATCAGCCCCAGCATTTT

J gene: TRBJ2-2
D gene: NA
clone size: NA
V gene: TRBV27
CDR3 protein: CASSSYRPGELFF
CDR3 DNA: TGTGCCAGCAGTTCGTACAGGCCCGGGGAGCTGTTTTTT

J gene: TRBJ2-3
D gene: NA
clone size: NA
V gene: TRBV2
CDR3 protein: CASSEAGGALTQYF
CDR3 DNA: TGTGCCAGCAGTGAAGCCGGTGGGGCCTTAACGCAGTATTTT

J gene: TRBJ1-2
D gene: NA
clone size: NA
V gene: TRBV2
CDR3 protein: CASNSPSSEYGYTF
CDR3 DNA: TGTGCCAGCAACTCTCCCTCGAGTGAATATGGCTACACCTTC

J gene: TRBJ1-1
D gene: TRBD1
clone size: NA
V gene: TRBV18
CDR3 protein: CASSQARGITEAFF
CDR3 DNA: TGTGCCAGCTCACAGGCCAGGGGGATCACTGAAGCTTTCTTT

J gene: TRBJ1-5
D gene: NA
clone size: few
V gene: TRBV5-1
CDR3 protein: CASSPGGGAYNQPQHF
CDR3 DNA: TGCGCCAGCAGCCCGGGCGGGGGGGCTTACAATCAGCCCCAGCATTTT

J gene: TRBJ1-5
D gene: NA
clone size: many
V gene: TRBV7-9
CDR3 protein: CASSLATNQPQHF
CDR3 DNA: TGTGCCAGCAGCTTAGCGACTAATCAGCCCCAGCATTTT

J gene: TRBJ1-2
D gene: NA
clone size: few
V gene: TRBV19
CDR3 protein: CASSIDQRSWGDPSRYGYTF
CDR3 DNA: TGTGCCAGTAGTATAGATCAAAGGAGTTGGGGGGACCCCTCGCGCTATGGCTACACCTTC

J gene: TRBJ1-6
D gene: NA
clone size: NA
V gene: TRBV28
CDR3 protein: CASSGTNSPLHF
CDR3 DNA: TGTGCGTCTTCGGGAACGAATTCACCCCTCCACTTT

J gene: TRBJ2-1
D gene: TRBD2
clone size: NA
V gene: TRBV5-1
CDR3 protein: CASSLAGISGGDEQFF
CDR3 DNA: TGCGCCAGCAGCTTGGCCGGTATTAGCGGGGGCGATGAGCAGTTCTTC

J gene: TRBJ1-1
D gene: TRBD1
clone size: NA
V gene: TRBV19
CDR3 protein: CASTDRGNTEAFF
CDR3 DNA: TGTGCCAGTACGGACAGGGGGAACACTGAAGCTTTCTTT

J gene: TRBJ2-7
D gene: NA
clone size: NA
V gene: TRBV29-1
CDR3 protein: CSLPGGLFYEQYF
CDR3 DNA: TGCAGCCTACCGGGGGGCCTGTTCTACGAGCAGTACTTC

J gene: TRBJ2-5
D gene: TRBD2
clone size: NA
V gene: TRBV5-5
CDR3 protein: CASSPILAGRETQYF
CDR3 DNA: TGTGCCAGCAGCCCTATCCTAGCGGGGAGAGAGACCCAGTACTTC

J gene: TRBJ1-5
D gene: NA
clone size: NA
V gene: TRBV14
CDR3 protein: CASSQQVNQPQHF
CDR3 DNA: TGTGCCAGCAGCCAACAGGTAAATCAGCCCCAGCATTTT

J gene: TRBJ1-2
D gene: TRBD1
clone size: NA
V gene: TRBV2
CDR3 protein: CASTIGGRDQGGYGYTF
CDR3 DNA: TGTGCCAGCACCATAGGGGGCCGGGATCAGGGAGGCTATGGCTACACCTTC

J gene: TRBJ1-2
D gene: TRBD1
clone size: once
V gene: TRBV28
CDR3 protein: CASSYPGQGLWGYTF
CDR3 DNA: TGTGCCAGCAGTTATCCGGGACAGGGATTATGGGGCTACACCTTC

J gene: TRBJ1-4
D gene: NA
clone size: NA
V gene: TRBV5-1
CDR3 protein: CASSLARLGGEKLFF
CDR3 DNA: TGCGCCAGCAGCTTGGCCAGGTTGGGTGGGGAAAAACTGTTTTTT

J gene: TRBJ2-7
D gene: TRBD1
clone size: NA
V gene: TRBV30
CDR3 protein: CAWTRQGAVEQYF
CDR3 DNA: TGTGCCTGGACCCGACAGGGGGCGGTCGAGCAGTACTTC

J gene: TRBJ1-5
D gene: TRBD1
clone size: once
V gene: TRBV24-1
CDR3 protein: CATSDSRQGYQPQHF
CDR3 DNA: TGTGCCACCAGTGACAGCAGACAGGGCTACCAGCCCCAGCATTTT

J gene: TRBJ1-1
D gene: NA
clone size: NA
V gene: TRBV19
CDR3 protein: CASSNGRNTEAFF
CDR3 DNA: TGTGCCAGTAGTAATGGGAGAAACACTGAAGCTTTCTTT

J gene: TRBJ1-3
D gene: NA
clone size: NA
V gene: TRBV10-3
CDR3 protein: CAISESVLSGNTIYF
CDR3 DNA: TGTGCCATCAGTGAGTCTGTTCTCTCTGGAAACACCATATATTTT

J gene: TRBJ2-2
D gene: NA
clone size: NA
V gene: TRBV6-1
CDR3 protein: CASSELGWASSTGELFF
CDR3 DNA: TGTGCCAGCAGTGAACTAGGGTGGGCTAGCAGCACCGGGGAGCTGTTTTTT

J gene: TRBJ1-4
D gene: NA
clone size: NA
V gene: TRBV25-1
CDR3 protein: CASSESGRRSEKLFF
CDR3 DNA: TGTGCCAGCAGTGAATCTGGGAGGCGCAGTGAAAAACTGTTTTTT

J gene: TRBJ2-1
D gene: NA
clone size: once
V gene: TRBV6-5
CDR3 protein: CASSYSWWQGGEQFF
CDR3 DNA: TGTGCCAGCAGTTACTCGTGGTGGCAGGGTGGTGAGCAGTTCTTC

J gene: TRBJ1-6
D gene: NA
clone size: NA
V gene: TRBV6-4
CDR3 protein: CASRDTRSSYNSPLHF
CDR3 DNA: TGTGCCAGCCGGGACACCCGGAGCTCCTATAATTCACCCCTCCACTTT

J gene: TRBJ1-1
D gene: NA
clone size: NA
V gene: TRBV13
CDR3 protein: CASSSYRAWANTEAFF
CDR3 DNA: TGTGCCAGCAGCTCATACAGGGCATGGGCGAACACTGAAGCTTTCTTT

J gene: TRBJ1-2
D gene: NA
clone size: NA
V gene: TRBV4-1
CDR3 protein: CASSQETQWGYTF
CDR3 DNA: TGCGCCAGCAGCCAAGAGACACAATGGGGCTACACCTTC

J gene: TRBJ2-7
D gene: TRBD1
clone size: NA
V gene: TRBV7-6
CDR3 protein: CASSPPGGQGHYEQYF
CDR3 DNA: TGTGCCAGCAGCCCACCCGGGGGACAGGGGCACTACGAGCAGTACTTC

J gene: TRBJ1-2
D gene: TRBD1
clone size: NA
V gene: TRBV2
CDR3 protein: CARTVGQARSGYTF
CDR3 DNA: TGTGCCAGGACTGTTGGACAGGCAAGGTCTGGCTACACCTTC

J gene: TRBJ1-1
D gene: TRBD1
clone size: NA
V gene: TRBV6-5
CDR3 protein: CASSSGQYEAFF
CDR3 DNA: TGTGCCAGCAGTTCGGGACAGTATGAAGCTTTCTTT

J gene: TRBJ2-2
D gene: NA
clone size: NA
V gene: TRBV11-3
CDR3 protein: CASSLVGGRVTGELFF
CDR3 DNA: TGTGCCAGCAGCTTAGTAGGGGGTCGGGTCACCGGGGAGCTGTTTTTT

J gene: TRBJ2-7
D gene: NA
clone size: NA
V gene: TRBV7-2
CDR3 protein: CASSLVSIEQYF
CDR3 DNA: TGTGCCAGCAGCTTAGTGAGCATCGAGCAGTACTTC

J gene: TRBJ1-3
D gene: NA
clone size: NA
V gene: TRBV6-5
CDR3 protein: CASRGRAYGNTIYF
CDR3 DNA: TGTGCCAGCAGAGGGAGGGCATATGGAAACACCATATATTTT

J gene: TRBJ1-2
D gene: NA
clone size: few
V gene: TRBV4-2
CDR3 protein: CASSQDGPVNYGYTF
CDR3 DNA: TGTGCCAGCAGCCAAGATGGTCCAGTTAACTATGGCTACACCTTC

J gene: TRBJ2-2
D gene: TRBD2
clone size: NA
V gene: TRBV18
CDR3 protein: CASSPAGSNTGELFF
CDR3 DNA: TGTGCCAGCTCGCCAGCGGGGTCGAACACCGGGGAGCTGTTTTTT

J gene: TRBJ1-3
D gene: NA
clone size: NA
V gene: TRBV19
CDR3 protein: CASTSRGEGNTIYF
CDR3 DNA: TGTGCCAGTACCAGTCGTGGAGAAGGAAACACCATATATTTT

J gene: TRBJ1-6
D gene: NA
clone size: once
V gene: TRBV7-9
CDR3 protein: CASSSEDRFTLHF
CDR3 DNA: TGTGCCAGCAGCTCTGAGGACAGATTCACCCTCCACTTT

J gene: TRBJ1-6
D gene: TRBD1
clone size: NA
V gene: TRBV6-5
CDR3 protein: CASRGQGAFGSPLHF
CDR3 DNA: TGTGCCAGCAGAGGACAGGGGGCGTTTGGATCACCCCTCCACTTT

J gene: TRBJ1-2
D gene: TRBD1
clone size: once
V gene: TRBV5-4
CDR3 protein: CASSLKDREYGYTF
CDR3 DNA: TGTGCCAGCAGCCTGAAAGACAGGGAATATGGCTACACCTTC

J gene: TRBJ1-6
D gene: NA
clone size: once
V gene: TRBV12-3/TRBV12-4
CDR3 protein: CASSRTVGSPLHF
CDR3 DNA: TGTGCCAGCAGTCGGACAGTGGGTTCACCCCTCCACTTT

J gene: TRBJ1-1
D gene: NA
clone size: NA
V gene: TRBV12-3/TRBV12-4
CDR3 protein: CASSLAGSPGAFF
CDR3 DNA: TGTGCCAGCAGTTTAGCGGGGAGCCCTGGAGCTTTCTTT

J gene: TRBJ2-2
D gene: NA
clone size: NA
V gene: TRBV9
CDR3 protein: CASSLSTDRNTGELFF
CDR3 DNA: TGTGCCAGCAGCCTCAGCACCGACAGGAACACCGGGGAGCTGTTTTTT

J gene: TRBJ2-7
D gene: TRBD1
clone size: NA
V gene: TRBV6-1
CDR3 protein: CASSDLRQGEYEQYF
CDR3 DNA: TGTGCCAGCAGTGATCTCAGACAGGGGGAATACGAGCAGTACTTC

J gene: TRBJ1-5
D gene: NA
clone size: NA
V gene: TRBV6-5
CDR3 protein: CASSLQGDQPQHF
CDR3 DNA: TGTGCCAGCAGTTTACAGGGAGACCAGCCCCAGCATTTT

J gene: TRBJ2-7
D gene: TRBD2
clone size: NA
V gene: TRBV7-9
CDR3 protein: CASSPGLADYYEQYF
CDR3 DNA: TGTGCCAGCAGTCCAGGACTAGCGGATTACTACGAGCAGTACTTC